These 16 T cell receptor beta chains share one sample of origin, sequenced in a study of OX40 agonist ivuxolimab in advanced cancers. Some clones are missing from TCRdb's copy, which holds only in-frame ones; the method was immunoSEQ multiplex PCR. The sample contains 65,000 to 80,000 clones, roughly 86% of which appear only once. This sample comprised CD4+ or CD8+ T cells sorted from blood, obtained in a trial of the OX40 agonist ivuxolimab. Receptors originate from an adult with an advanced solid tumor such as melanoma, head and neck, liver or kidney cancer.

The rearrangement joins TRBV9 to TRBJ1-6, with D unresolved. The CDR3 runs 15 residues. The germline V and J ends were trimmed by 0 bases and 8 bases, with 12 bases remaining between them. Germline CDR1 and CDR2: SGDLS and YYNGEE. The CDR3 DNA follows: TGTGCCAGCAGCGTAGGGGGTGTGGACTATTCACCCCTCCACTTT. Amino acid sequence: CASSVGGVDYSPLHF.

V and J are TRBV27 and TRBJ2-6, with a weak D call TRBD1 (6 bases). Germline CDR1 is MNHEY and CDR2 is SMNVEV (reference sequence). Trimming shortened V by 4 bases and J by 0 bases, and 10 bases separated the two germline ends. This CDR3 is 16 amino acids long. CDR3 nucleotide sequence: TGTGCCAGCAGTTATAGACAGGACTCTGGGGCCAACGTCCTGACTTTC. Translation gives CASSYRQDSGANVLTF.

This chain connects TRBV5-1 to TRBJ1-1; D gene ambiguous. CDR3 length: 14 amino acids. The ends were cut back, 4 bases at V and 4 bases at J, with 14 bases in the middle. Germline CDR1 SGHRS, CDR2 YFSETQ. The CDR3: CASSMDPASTEAFF. CDR3 DNA: TGCGCCAGCAGCATGGACCCCGCGAGCACTGAAGCTTTCTTT.

The rearrangement uses TRBV6-5 and TRBJ2-3; 11 nucleotides line up with TRBD1. V shed 4 bases, J shed 2 bases, and the junction held 5 bases outside the gene matches. The CDR3 spans 16 residues. Germline V gene data show CDR1 as MNHEY and CDR2 as SVGAGI. CDR3 bases: TGTGCCAGCAGTTTCCGGGGACAGGGGGACACAGATACGCAGTATTTT. Translating it yields CASSFRGQGDTDTQYF.

Remarks on this clone: Other DNA sequences in this sample translate to the same CDR3. V gene TRBV29-1 combines with J gene TRBJ2-5; D not certain. Trimming left V 6 bases short and J 5 bases short, with 10 bases between. CDR3 length: 11 amino acids. Germline values: CDR1 SQVTM, CDR2 ANQGSEA. The CDR3 DNA reads TGCAGCGTCGAGCTGGGGGAGACCCAGTACTTC. It codes for CSVELGETQYF.

The V and J genes are TRBV28 and TRBJ2-5; tentatively, D is TRBD2 (5 bases). Near its end, the DNA agrees better with TRBJ2-7, so the J call may be wrong. From germline, CDR1 is MDHEN and CDR2 SYDVKM. The CDR3 is 15 amino acids. CDR3 nucleotides: TGTGCCAGCAGTCCCCCCGTGGGGAGCTCCTACGAGCAGTACTTC. Translating gives CASSPPVGSSYEQYF.

The CDR3 loop reads CASTFSTGASYEQYF. The CDR3 nucleotides are TGTGCCAGCACCTTTTCGACAGGGGCCTCCTACGAGCAGTACTTC. This chain connects TRBV28 to TRBJ2-7; 8 bases match TRBD1. The CDR3 contains 15 residues. Germline trimming cut 7 bases from V and 0 bases from J; bases unmatched to any gene: 8. Germline-derived CDR1 and CDR2 are MDHEN and SYDVKM. Full variable domain (rest looked up from reference TRBV28 and TRBJ2-7): DVKVTQSSRYLVKRTGEKVFLECVQDMDHENMFWYRQDPGLGLRLIYFSYDVKMKEKGDIPEGYSVSREKKERFSLILESASTNQTSMYLCASTFSTGASYEQYFGPGTRLTVT.

The J gene is TRBJ1-1, the V gene TRBV5-1; a possible D gene is TRBD1 (5 bases). The germline V gene has CDR1 SGHRS and CDR2 YFSETQ. The CDR3 has 14 amino acids. V lost 1 base to trimming and J lost 1 base, with 8 bases between them. This CDR3 is CASSLSGGNTEAFF. For the CDR3, the DNA is TGCGCCAGCAGCTTGTCCGGGGGGAACACTGAAGCTTTCTTT. The whole variable domain, remainder taken from reference TRBV5-1 and TRBJ1-1, is KAGVTQTPRYLIKTRGQQVTLSCSPISGHRSVSWYQQTPGQGLQFLFEYFSETQRNKGNFPGRFSGRQFSNSRSEMNVSTLELGDSALYLCASSLSGGNTEAFFGQGTRLTVV.

The V gene is TRBV7-9, the J gene TRBJ2-3, with D tentatively TRBD1 (6 bases). This CDR3 region has 16 residues. The germline V and J ends were trimmed by 1 base and 6 bases, with 17 bases remaining between them. The V gene's germline CDR1 is SEHNR and CDR2 FQNEAQ (reference sequence). CDR3 sequence (DNA): TGTGCCAGCAGCTTAGATGGCAGGGGTAGTATCGATACGCAGTATTTT. This translates into CASSLDGRGSIDTQYF.

This rearrangement joins TRBV11-3 to TRBJ2-1, with 10 bases lining up with TRBD1. Germline V CDR1 and CDR2: SGHNT, YENEEA. V shed 1 base, J shed 7 bases, and the junction held 4 bases outside the gene matches. This CDR3 has 15 residues. The CDR3 region is CASSLVGQGVNEQFF. The CDR3 DNA sequence: TGTGCCAGCAGCTTAGTAGGACAGGGGGTGAATGAGCAGTTCTTC.

This clone was found once. The chain is built from TRBV10-2 and TRBJ2-3, with 10 bases identical to TRBD1. The V gene's germline CDR1 is WSHSY and CDR2 SAAADI. The CDR3 contains 14 residues. The V gene end was trimmed by 7 bases and the J gene end by 2 bases; junction bases not matched to a gene: 3. CDR3 loop: CASNRQGATDTQYF. CDR3 in DNA: TGCGCCAGCAATAGACAGGGGGCCACAGATACGCAGTATTTT.

The chain carries TRBV7-6 and TRBJ2-5; no firm D call. This CDR3 region has 13 residues. Germline V CDR1 and CDR2: SGHVS, FNYEAQ. Between the trimmed V and J ends, which lost 0 bases and 11 bases, there was a span of 13 bases. The CDR3 DNA sequence: TGTGCCAGCAGCTTAGCTGACTCCATAGAGCAGTACTTC. This encodes CASSLADSIEQYF.

This chain joins TRBV27 and TRBJ1-5, with D possibly TRBD1 on 5 matching bases. Trimming stripped 6 bases from V and 0 bases from J, with 15 bases between. The CDR3 loop spans 16 amino acids. Germline CDR1 reads MNHEY; CDR2 reads SMNVEV (reference sequence). The CDR3 region is CASSPRAGISNQPQHF. CDR3 DNA: TGTGCCAGCAGCCCCCGGGCAGGGATTAGCAATCAGCCCCAGCATTTT.

This clone occurred many times. V is TRBV2 and J is TRBJ1-2, with TRBD1 matching over 8 bases. Germline CDR1 and CDR2: SNHLY and FYNNEI. V lost 8 bases and J lost 0; bases outside the gene matches: 5. This CDR3 is 14 amino acids long. The CDR3 sequence is CASRDRSTNYGYTF. CDR3 DNA: TGTGCCAGCCGGGACAGGTCCACTAACTATGGCTACACCTTC.

The chain recombines TRBV5-6 with TRBJ1-2; TRBD1 agrees at 7 bases. Per germline, CDR1 SGHDT and CDR2 YYEEEE. The J segment lost 6 bases and the V segment lost 0 bases, leaving 2 bases of the junction unmatched. The CDR3 is 13 amino acids. CDR3: CASSLAGGDGYTF. CDR3 nucleotides: TGTGCCAGCAGCTTGGCAGGGGGGGATGGCTACACCTTC.

This rearrangement joins TRBV2 to TRBJ1-4, with a tentative D call TRBD1 (5 bases). This CDR3 has 13 residues. Germline V CDR1 and CDR2: SNHLY, FYNNEI. Deletions cut 7 bases from V and 6 bases from J, with 12 bases between. In DNA, the CDR3 is TGTGCCAGCAATTACCGGGGCCATGAAAAACTGTTTTTT. Its protein product is CASNYRGHEKLFF.